This paragraph reports one T cell receptor (beta chain). From germline, CDR1 is SGHRS and CDR2 YFSETQ. The CDR3 spans 16 residues. Trimming pared 2 bases from V and 5 bases from J, leaving 19 bases between. The data belong to a study of blood T cell repertoires in COVID-19. Study-level background: Sources were T cells, B-cell-depleted T cells, or PBMCs; the material itself was cDNA or gDNA.

TCRdb's table, derived via immunoSEQ multiplex PCR, lists solely in-frame clones and lacks some. The sample yields roughly 92,000 clones, approximately 80% seen once. The specimen sequenced was peripheral blood. The source of this sequence is a woman of 80 years or more with active or convalescent COVID-19. The genes are TRBV5-1 and TRBJ2-5, with D tentatively TRBD2 (6 bases). The CDR3 spells CASSFYQGGACETQYF. The CDR3 DNA reads as TGCGCCAGCAGCTTCTACCAGGGAGGTGCGTGCGAGACCCAGTACTTC.